This T cell receptor (beta chain) was captured by sequencing in a study of cytomegalovirus exposure and HLA in healthy donors. Study-wide results and caveats: In a later analysis, donors in an Asian-associated ancestry cluster reportedly had fewer N-insertions in productive TCRs than the cohort mean. Among immune exposure information, only CMV serostatus was available.

The CDR3 loop spans 14 amino acids. Germline V gene sequence: CDR1 MNHNS, CDR2 SASEGT. J was trimmed by 2 bases and V by 7 bases; bases with no gene match: 5. PCR was performed using 60 Vbeta and 13 Jbeta primers. Profiled with immunoSEQ multiplex PCR; TCRdb holds only in-frame clones, not every one. The sample shows roughly 150,000 clones, roughly 72% of them seen only once. Of note for this clone: Its antigen is currently unknown.

The chain is built from TRBV6-1 and TRBJ1-2; 9 positions match TRBD1. Sequenced material: PBMCs. This TCR came from a woman aged 40 to 49 in good health and CMV-seronegative. The CDR3 loop reads CASTSGQGNYGYTF. For the CDR3, the DNA is TGTGCCAGCACCTCGGGACAGGGAAACTATGGCTACACCTTC.